This T cell receptor (beta chain) derives from a study of T cell responses to AZD1222 COVID-19 vaccine. General study findings and limits: When two AZD1222 doses had been given, Spike-specific TCR breadth and depth rose. Donors skewed white British and female; clonal diversity was possibly underestimated.

The method was immunoSEQ multiplex PCR; TCRdb's version includes in-frame clones alone and lacks a portion of them. This table has 120,000 or so clones, around 84% appearing once. In this sample, this clone turned up many times. The antigen remains unidentified. J was trimmed by 5 bases and V by 4 bases; bases with no gene match: 5. Germline CDR1 and CDR2: LGHDT and YNNKEL (reference sequence). This CDR3 contains 15 residues. The source material was peripheral blood, sampled 28 days after the second AZD1222 dose. The TCR originated in an adult who received the AZD1222 COVID-19 vaccine. V usage is TRBV3-1 (or the pseudogene TRBV3-2) and J usage is TRBJ2-3, with 11 bases fitting TRBD2. The CDR3 bases are TGTGCCAGCAGCCTTAGCGGGGGGGCTCGAGATACGCAGTATTTT. It translates to CASSLSGGARDTQYF.